This T cell receptor (beta chain) was retrieved from a study of cytomegalovirus exposure and HLA in healthy donors. Study context: A later analysis reported the same platform for the 90 to 150 validation repertoires and the roughly 700 first-cohort repertoires.

V trimming: 5 bases; J trimming: 6 bases; junction bases outside the gene matches: 6. CDR3 length: 14 residues. CDR1 is SGHTA, CDR2 FQGTGA, per germline. Study results and limitations: Cytomegalovirus-associated status was assigned to 150 or so TCR beta chains. The CMV antigen specificity of a few CMV-associated chains was confirmed through in vitro analysis. Clusters of TCRs from the first cohort tended to co-occur in the roughly 120 validation repertoires (as a later analysis found).

This clone was detected a few times. Its cognate antigen is unknown. Repertoires were generated with immunoSEQ multiplex PCR, while TCRdb's copy carries only in-frame clones and drops some. The table shows over 150,000 clones, with 89% occurring only once. This chain links TRBV7-3 with TRBJ2-2; 7 bases match TRBD1. This clonotype was obtained from a man aged 18 to 29 in good health and CMV-seropositive. The sequenced sample consisted of PBMCs. CDR3 in amino acids: CASSPTGTAGELFF. The CDR3 DNA reads as TGTGCCAGCAGCCCGACAGGGACGGCCGGGGAGCTGTTTTTT.